The 16 T cell receptor beta chains below all came from one sample that was sequenced in a study of blood T cell repertoires in COVID-19. The protocol was immunoSEQ multiplex PCR, while the TCRdb copy is restricted to in-frame clones and leaves out a portion. Here the sample spans around 160,000 clones, 84% being singletons. The sequencing sample was made of PBMCs or T cells enriched from blood (not recorded which). Receptor source: a woman aged 45 to 65 who had been exposed to COVID-19.

The chain links TRBV5-1 to TRBJ1-5; 8 nucleotides align to TRBD1. V lost 3 bases to trimming and J lost 5 bases; unmatched junction nucleotides: 1. This CDR3 is 13 amino acids long. In germline, CDR1 is SGHRS, CDR2 YFSETQ. CDR3 residues: CASSSQGDQPQHF. As DNA, the CDR3 is TGCGCCAGCAGCTCACAGGGGGATCAGCCCCAGCATTTT.

The V call is TRBV11-3, the J call TRBJ1-1; D is perhaps TRBD1 (5 bases). CDR3 size: 13 residues. Germline CDR1 reads SGHNT; CDR2 reads YENEEA. Trimming removed 5 bases from V and 4 bases from J, with 11 bases in between. For the CDR3, the DNA is TGTGCCAGCAGCGTCGGGGGTATCACTGAAGCTTTCTTT. This translates into CASSVGGITEAFF.

The chain is built from TRBV19 and TRBJ2-7; TRBD1 might be the D (5 bases). V lost 0 bases and J lost 6, with 15 bases in between. Germline loops: CDR1 LNHDA, CDR2 SQIVND (reference sequence). This CDR3 is 15 amino acids long. The CDR3 region has the DNA TGTGCCAGTAGTATAGATATACAGGCGATCGGCGAGCAGTACTTC. It codes for CASSIDIQAIGEQYF.

This sequence joins TRBV30 and TRBJ1-1; 9 nucleotides line up with TRBD1. The CDR3 runs to 15 residues. CDR1 is GTSNPN and CDR2 is SVGIG in the germline V gene (reference sequence). Trimming removed 2 bases from V and 2 bases from J; junction bases left unmatched: 6. The CDR3 DNA reads TGTGCCTGGAGTCCGGGACAGGGTTCAAACACTGAAGCTTTCTTT. It encodes CAWSPGQGSNTEAFF.

The chain is built from TRBV6-1 and TRBJ2-1; TRBD2 agrees at 7 bases. The V and J ends lost 0 bases and 10 bases, in that order; junction bases with no gene match: 0. Germline V CDR1 and CDR2: MNHNS, SASEGT. The CDR3 spans 12 residues. CDR3 residues: CASSEAGREQFF. CDR3 DNA: TGTGCCAGCAGTGAAGCCGGGAGGGAGCAGTTCTTC.

The V gene is TRBV27, the J gene TRBJ1-6; 7 nucleotides match TRBD1. CDR1 is MNHEY, CDR2 SMNVEV, per germline (reference sequence). V shed 3 bases, J shed 7 bases, and the junction held 3 bases outside the gene matches. The CDR3 loop spans 14 amino acids. CDR3 sequence reads: CASSLGTENSPLHF. The CDR3 DNA sequence: TGTGCCAGCAGTTTGGGGACAGAGAATTCACCCCTCCACTTT.

This chain uses TRBV5-1 with TRBJ2-5, with 12 bases lining up with TRBD2. V dropped 4 bases and J dropped 3; count of bases not matched to a gene: 7. Looked up from germline, CDR1 is SGHRS and CDR2 is YFSETQ. CDR3 length equals 16 residues. The CDR3 spells CASSGRLAGAEETQYF. The DNA for the CDR3 is TGCGCCAGCAGCGGGAGACTAGCGGGGGCAGAAGAGACCCAGTACTTC.

The CDR3 DNA follows: TGTGCCAGCAGCTTACAGGGGCGACGCGGTGAAGCTTTCTTT. This gives the protein CASSLQGRRGEAFF. V gene TRBV9 combines with J gene TRBJ1-1; 7 bases map to TRBD1. CDR1 SGDLS and CDR2 YYNGEE come from the germline V gene. The J segment lost 7 bases and the V segment lost 4 bases, leaving 10 bases of the junction unmatched. This CDR3 region has 14 residues.

This clone was seen only once. The V gene is TRBV2, the J gene TRBJ2-5; 7 bases agree with TRBD1. Germline values: CDR1 SNHLY, CDR2 FYNNEI. There are 15 residues in the CDR3. V gave up 7 bases and J gave up 5 bases; unmatched junction bases: 13. Here the CDR3 DNA reads TGTGCCAGCAAGGCCGGACAGGTCGCTTCGGAGACCCAGTACTTC. Amino acid sequence: CASKAGQVASETQYF.

The CDR3 protein is CASSVRGEAGYTF. The CDR3 nucleotides read TGTGCCAGTTCCGTCAGGGGGGAGGCTGGCTACACCTTC. The J gene is TRBJ1-2, the V gene TRBV19; 7 nucleotides match TRBD1. Germline assignment: CDR1 LNHDA and CDR2 SQIVND (reference sequence). Unmatched junction bases numbered 10, after V lost 8 bases and J lost 7 bases. The CDR3 totals 13 residues.

CDR3 coding DNA: TGCGCCAGCAGCCAAGACAGAAGCTCCTATAATTCACCCCTCCACTTT. As protein: CASSQDRSSYNSPLHF. The chain couples TRBV4-3 to TRBJ1-6; D is uncertain. Germline V CDR1 and CDR2: LGHNA, YSLEER. The CDR3 length is 16 residues. V gave up 0 bases and J gave up 0 bases, with 6 bases separating them.

This chain links TRBV28 with TRBJ1-4, with D hard to call. CDR3 length: 13 residues. The germline CDR1 and CDR2 sequences are MDHEN and SYDVKM. Trimming left V 6 bases short and J 7 bases short, with 12 bases between. Here the CDR3 reads CASSPGKTEKLFF. In DNA, the CDR3 is TGTGCCAGCAGCCCCGGGAAAACTGAAAAACTGTTTTTT. The full variable domain, completed using reference TRBV28 and TRBJ1-4, is DVKVTQSSRYLVKRTGEKVFLECVQDMDHENMFWYRQDPGLGLRLIYFSYDVKMKEKGDIPEGYSVSREKKERFSLILESASTNQTSMYLCASSPGKTEKLFFGSGTQLSVL.

CDR3 sequence: CASNNGGPGGYTF. Here the CDR3 DNA reads TGTGCCAGCAACAACGGGGGGCCGGGGGGCTACACCTTC. The gene calls are TRBV6-5 and TRBJ1-2, with D tentatively TRBD1 (6 bases). Germline V gene sequence: CDR1 MNHEY, CDR2 SVGAGI. CDR3 size: 13 residues. Trimming stripped 7 bases from V and 8 bases from J, with 17 bases between.

This clone was counted between two and nine times. This chain links TRBV7-9 with TRBJ1-3; perhaps TRBD1 as D (6 bases). Germline V gene lookup returns CDR1 SEHNR and CDR2 FQNEAQ (reference sequence). Trimming shortened V by 1 base and J by 3 bases, and 13 bases separated the two germline ends. The CDR3 is 16 residues long. CDR3 loop: CASSLGLQGDGNTIYF. CDR3 DNA sequence: TGTGCCAGCAGCTTAGGGCTACAGGGAGATGGAAACACCATATATTTT.

The chain links TRBV12-3 or TRBV12-4 to TRBJ2-7; D remains unclear. The CDR3 covers 12 residues. Trimming cost V 8 bases and J 0 bases, with 8 bases left between them. The CDR3 region has the DNA TGTGCCAGCGGTGCCAGCTCCTACGAGCAGTACTTC. It specifies CASGASSYEQYF.

This chain joins TRBV7-8 and TRBJ1-1; D gene unclear. V lost 2 bases to trimming and J lost 1 base, with 11 bases between them. The CDR3 totals 15 residues. Germline assignment: CDR1 SGHVS and CDR2 FQNEAQ. The CDR3, as DNA: TGTGCCAGCAGCTTACCCCCCGCGGGGAACACTGAAGCTTTCTTT. Translation gives CASSLPPAGNTEAFF.